This T cell receptor (beta chain) was profiled in a study of OX40 agonist ivuxolimab in advanced cancers. Repertoires were generated with immunoSEQ multiplex PCR, while TCRdb's copy carries only in-frame clones and drops some. The sample includes fewer than 55,000 clones, about nine tenths seen only once; the top ten take around 1.8%. Worth noting for this clone: The antigen remains unidentified.

Study-level results: The mean number of expanded clones was higher in CD8+ T cells than in CD4+.

CDR1 is MNHEY, CDR2 SMNVEV, per germline (reference sequence). The V segment lost 8 bases and the J segment 6 bases; nucleotides outside the gene matches: 6. The CDR3 sequence is 13 residues long. The sequence was obtained from an adult with an advanced solid tumor such as melanoma, head and neck, liver or kidney cancer. The chain is built from TRBV27 and TRBJ1-4, with TRBD1 identical over 7 bases. The sequences come from CD4+ or CD8+ T cells sorted from blood, collected in a trial of the OX40 agonist ivuxolimab. The DNA of the CDR3 is TGTGCCAGCCGACGAGGGGGCGATGAAAAACTGTTTTTT. Translated, it gives CASRRGGDEKLFF.